The source of this T cell receptor beta chain is a study of radiation and T cells in renal cell carcinoma. The study, taken as a whole, reports: From baseline, blood top tumor clonotypes peaked at 2 weeks post-radiation.

The time point: blood 4 weeks post-SBRT, at nephrectomy. Treatment noted: 15 Gy SBRT to primary tumor, nephrectomy 4 weeks later. Nephrectomy followed 15 Gy stereotactic body radiation by 4 weeks. After SBRT, blood was collected at 2 and 4 weeks, plus baseline. This clone was picked up one time. What it binds is not known. CDR3 length equals 14 residues. Germline trimming cut 6 bases from V and 6 bases from J; bases unmatched to any gene: 7. Germline-derived CDR1 and CDR2 are MNHEY and SMNVEV (reference sequence). Sequenced by immunoSEQ multiplex PCR; TCRdb stores in-frame clones only, minus some. The table has 97,000 or so clones, 70% to 85% seen once.

The material sequenced was blood, taken from a patient whose treatment included radiotherapy and nephrectomy. J is TRBJ2-7 and V is TRBV27; the match to TRBD2 covers 11 bases. The TCR sequence derives from a man aged 60 to 75 with renal cell carcinoma. The DNA of the CDR3 is TGTGCCAGCAGGGTAGCGGGAGGGCCCTTCGAGCAGTACTTC. Protein: CASRVAGGPFEQYF.